What follows are 3 T cell receptor beta chains derived from one specimen sequenced in a study of T cell responses to AZD1222 COVID-19 vaccine. TCRdb keeps only in-frame clones here, not all; method: immunoSEQ multiplex PCR. The repertoire holds some 120,000 clones, with about 89% as singletons. The sequencing used peripheral blood, collected on day 0 of AZD1222 vaccination. These receptors originate from an adult in good health.

The chain is built from TRBV5-4 and TRBJ1-1, with D possibly matching TRBD1 (6 bases). Per the germline V gene, CDR1 is SGHNT and CDR2 is YYREEE (reference sequence). The V gene lost 2 bases and the J gene lost 0 bases, with 14 bases spanning the gap. There are 16 residues in the CDR3. The CDR3 sequence is CASSFKPQGMNTEAFF. The CDR3 DNA is TGTGCCAGCAGCTTTAAACCACAGGGCATGAACACTGAAGCTTTCTTT. The complete variable domain, with remaining parts taken from reference TRBV5-4 and TRBJ1-1, reads ETGVTQSPTHLIKTRGQQVTLRCSSQSGHNTVSWYQQALGQGPQFIFQYYREEENGRGNFPPRFSGLQFPNYSSELNVNALELDDSALYLCASSFKPQGMNTEAFFGQGTRLTVV.

The V and J genes are TRBV7-3 and TRBJ2-3; 7 bases match TRBD1. J was trimmed by 5 bases and V by 5 bases; bases with no gene match: 7. The CDR3 covers 14 residues. The germline V gene encodes CDR1 SGHTA and CDR2 FQGTGA. CDR3 coding DNA: TGTGCCAGCAGCCCAGGGACAGAAGGAGATACGCAGTATTTT. It translates to CASSPGTEGDTQYF.

The V call is TRBV2, the J call TRBJ2-1, with D maybe TRBD2 (5 bases). The V end was cut by 8 bases, the J end by 6 bases, with 17 bases between. Per germline, CDR1 SNHLY and CDR2 FYNNEI. This CDR3 comprises 14 residues. The CDR3 DNA sequence: TGTGCCAGCGTCAGGACCAGCGGTCCCAATGAGCAGTTCTTC. The encoded protein is CASVRTSGPNEQFF. Supplemented by reference TRBV2 and TRBJ2-1, the full variable domain reads EPEVTQTPSHQVTQMGQEVILRCVPISNHLYFYWYRQILGQKVEFLVSFYNNEISEKSEIFDDQFSVERPDGSNFTLKIRSTKLEDSAMYFCASVRTSGPNEQFFGPGTRLTVL.